The following is a TCR beta chain sequence with its context. Its antigen is still unknown. This sample is part of a study of CD8+CD57+ T cells in acquired aplastic anemia. About the research overall: Isolated CD4+ and CD8+ cells, once sorted, yielded DNA averaging around 3 ug. Study results and caveats: Found in both controls and patients were some 31 CD8+ CDR3 sequences.

V was pared by 0 bases and J by 3 bases, with 6 bases between. This CDR3 contains 14 residues. Germline CDR1 LNHNV, CDR2 YYDKDF (reference sequence). TCR beta VDJ and CDR3 were profiled, and genomic DNA was the template. TCRdb used MiXCR to reprocess the reads, holding one entry per CDR3 protein. Among about 270,000 distinct CDR3 sequences listed, approximately 57% were seen once. The sequencing input was sorted CD4+, CD8+, or CD8+CD57+ T cells (not recorded which) from PBMCs. The chain has TRBV15 and TRBJ1-5, with D unclear. This sequence was found in a human donor with severe aplastic anemia or a healthy control (not recorded which). Written as DNA, the CDR3 is TGTGCCACCAGCAGAGACATAAACAATCAGCCCCAGCATTTT. Residues: CATSRDINNQPQHF.